This T cell receptor (beta chain) comes out of a study of T cell responses to AZD1222 COVID-19 vaccine. Notes on the study in general: Repertoire collection took place solely once the T cell response had peaked. White British ancestry dominated among donors, who included more females, and clonal diversity was possibly underestimated.

Profiling relied on immunoSEQ multiplex PCR, and the TCRdb table lists in-frame clones only, not all of them. Of 90,000 to 150,000 clones listed, 88% were seen once; the top ten hold 4.5% to 6%. This clone was seen only once. Its antigen is currently unknown. Germline lookup yields CDR1 LNHDA and CDR2 SQIVND (reference sequence). With 1 base removed from V and 5 bases from J, the gap between germline ends came to 13 bases. The CDR3 has 15 amino acids. The chain combines TRBV19 with TRBJ2-3; D possibly corresponds to TRBD1 (6 bases). The sequences come from peripheral blood, collected on day 0 of AZD1222 vaccination. The receptor was derived from an adult in good health. This chain's CDR3 is CASSIVSTGLDTQYF. As DNA, the CDR3 is TGTGCCAGTAGTATAGTCAGTACAGGGTTAGATACGCAGTATTTT.